The next 8 T cell receptor beta chains were all read from a single sample in a study of blood T cell repertoires in COVID-19. Some clones are missing from TCRdb's copy, which holds only in-frame ones; the method was immunoSEQ multiplex PCR. The sample includes about 120,000 clones, 75% to 85% seen only once; the top ten take 10%. Source material: peripheral blood. These receptors all come from a human donor in a cohort sampled during active COVID-19.

This clone was picked up many times. The chain couples TRBV6-2 or TRBV6-3 to TRBJ2-7, with D perhaps matching TRBD1 (5 bases). The CDR3 length is 15 residues. CDR1 and CDR2 (germline): MNHEY, SVGEGT. V was trimmed by 0 bases and J by 0 bases, leaving 9 bases between them. This CDR3 is CASSYSGDSSYEQYF. CDR3 nucleotide sequence: TGTGCCAGCAGTTACTCAGGAGACAGCTCCTACGAGCAGTACTTC.

This sequence joins TRBV10-3 and TRBJ1-4; TRBD1 is a possible D gene (6 bases). With 3 bases removed from V and 3 bases from J, the gap between germline ends came to 8 bases. The CDR3 covers 14 residues. Germline CDR1 ENHRY, CDR2 SYGVKD. The CDR3 reads CAISEGQPNEKLFF. In nucleotides, the CDR3 is TGTGCCATCAGTGAAGGACAGCCTAATGAAAAACTGTTTTTT.

As DNA, the CDR3 is TGTGCCAGCAGTTTCCCCGGGACTAGCGGCTACGAGCAGTACTTC. This encodes CASSFPGTSGYEQYF. This chain links TRBV28 with TRBJ2-7; TRBD2 aligns across 11 bases. Unmatched junction bases numbered 4, after V lost 3 bases and J lost 3 bases. The CDR3 has 15 residues. Germline-derived CDR1 and CDR2 are MDHEN and SYDVKM.

This clone has just a few counts. The chain is built from TRBV10-3 and TRBJ2-7; tentatively, D is TRBD2 (6 bases). This CDR3 contains 13 residues. The V gene's germline CDR1 is ENHRY and CDR2 SYGVKD. Trimming removed 10 bases from V and 2 bases from J, with 15 bases in between. The CDR3 DNA reads TGTGCCACCCGGGAGCGGCGACCCTACGAGCAGTACTTC. It codes for CATRERRPYEQYF.

The rearrangement uses TRBV19 and TRBJ2-5; tentatively, D is TRBD2 (5 bases). CDR1 LNHDA and CDR2 SQIVND come from the germline V gene (reference sequence). CDR3 length: 13 residues. V was pared by 7 bases and J by 3 bases, with 12 bases between. CDR3 DNA sequence: TGTGCCAGTAAGCGGCAAACGGAAGAGACCCAGTACTTC. Its translation: CASKRQTEETQYF.

The chain recombines TRBV15 with TRBJ1-5, with TRBD1 matching 7 bases. Trimming at V came to 1 base and at J to 0 bases, leaving 9 bases not matched to a gene. The germline V gene has CDR1 LNHNV and CDR2 YYDKDF (reference sequence). The CDR3 length is 18 residues. The CDR3 region has the DNA TGTGCCACCAGCAGAGGAGGTGGGACAGTTCATAGCAATCAGCCCCAGCATTTT. As protein: CATSRGGGTVHSNQPQHF.

This sequence joins TRBV5-1 and TRBJ1-1, with 7 bases matching TRBD1. The V gene's germline CDR1 is SGHRS and CDR2 YFSETQ. V lost 0 bases and J lost 5; bases outside the gene matches: 10. The CDR3 has 16 amino acids. CDR3 bases: TGCGCCAGCAGCTTGGGCTCTACAGGGGCCAAGACTGAAGCTTTCTTT. This encodes CASSLGSTGAKTEAFF.

This clone was counted ten times or more. The gene calls are TRBV9 and TRBJ2-7; TRBD2 is a possible D gene (6 bases). The CDR3 length is 15 residues. Per germline, CDR1 SGDLS and CDR2 YYNGEE. Trimming took 0 bases from V and 2 from J, leaving 12 bases between them. The CDR3 nucleotides are TGTGCCAGCAGCGTAGGGCAGGGAGGTACCTACGAGCAGTACTTC. It encodes CASSVGQGGTYEQYF.